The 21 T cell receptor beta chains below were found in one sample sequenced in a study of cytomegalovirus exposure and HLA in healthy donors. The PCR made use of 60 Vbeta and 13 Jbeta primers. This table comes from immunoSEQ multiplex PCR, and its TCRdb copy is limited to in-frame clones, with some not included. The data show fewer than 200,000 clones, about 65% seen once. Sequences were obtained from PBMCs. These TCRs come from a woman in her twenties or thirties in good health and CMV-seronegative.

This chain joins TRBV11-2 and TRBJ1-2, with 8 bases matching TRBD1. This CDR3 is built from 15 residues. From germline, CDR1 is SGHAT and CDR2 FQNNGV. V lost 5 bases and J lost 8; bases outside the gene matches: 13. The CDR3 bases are TGTGCCAGCAGCCGAGATAGGAGGGACAGGCTCGGCTACACCTTC. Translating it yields CASSRDRRDRLGYTF.

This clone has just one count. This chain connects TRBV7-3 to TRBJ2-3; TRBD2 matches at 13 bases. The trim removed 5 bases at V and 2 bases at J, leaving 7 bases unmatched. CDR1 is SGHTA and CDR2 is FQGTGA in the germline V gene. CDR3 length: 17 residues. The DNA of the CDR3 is TGTGCCAGCAGCCCAACGACTAGCGGGGGGCACACAGATACGCAGTATTTT. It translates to CASSPTTSGGHTDTQYF.

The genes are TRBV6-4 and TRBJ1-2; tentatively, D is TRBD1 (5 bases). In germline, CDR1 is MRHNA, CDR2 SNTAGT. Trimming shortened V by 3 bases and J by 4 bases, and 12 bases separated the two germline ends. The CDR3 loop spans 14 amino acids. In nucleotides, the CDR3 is TGTGCCAGCAGTGAGCAGTTTGACAGCTATGGCTACACCTTC. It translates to CASSEQFDSYGYTF.

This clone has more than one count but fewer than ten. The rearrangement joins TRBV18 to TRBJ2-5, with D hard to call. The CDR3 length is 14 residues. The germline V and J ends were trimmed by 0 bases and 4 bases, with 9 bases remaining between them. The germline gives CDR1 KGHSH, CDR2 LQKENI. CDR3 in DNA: TGTGCCAGCTCACCACCGACTGGTCCAGAGACCCAGTACTTC. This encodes CASSPPTGPETQYF.

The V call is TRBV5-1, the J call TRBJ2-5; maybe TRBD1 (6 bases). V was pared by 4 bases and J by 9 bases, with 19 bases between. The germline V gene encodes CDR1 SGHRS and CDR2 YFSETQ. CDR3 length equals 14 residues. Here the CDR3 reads CASSPTTGGASQYF. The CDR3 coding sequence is TGCGCCAGCAGCCCAACGACAGGTGGGGCTTCCCAGTACTTC.

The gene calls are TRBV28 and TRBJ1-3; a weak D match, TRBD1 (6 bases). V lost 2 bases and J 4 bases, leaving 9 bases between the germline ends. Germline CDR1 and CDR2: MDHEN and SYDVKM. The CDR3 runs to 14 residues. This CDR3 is CASSLTGHGNTIYF. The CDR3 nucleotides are TGTGCCAGCAGTTTAACAGGGCACGGAAACACCATATATTTT.

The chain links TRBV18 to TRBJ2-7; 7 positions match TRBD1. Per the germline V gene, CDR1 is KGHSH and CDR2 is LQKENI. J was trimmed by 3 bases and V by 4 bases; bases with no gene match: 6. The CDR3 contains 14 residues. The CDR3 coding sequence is TGTGCCAGCTCACTAGGGACAGCTAACTACGAGCAGTACTTC. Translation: CASSLGTANYEQYF. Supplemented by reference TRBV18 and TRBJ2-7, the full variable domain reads NAGVMQNPRHLVRRRGQEARLRCSPMKGHSHVYWYRQLPEEGLKFMVYLQKENIIDESGMPKERFSAEFPKEGPSILRIQQVVRGDSAAYFCASSLGTANYEQYFGPGTRLTVT.

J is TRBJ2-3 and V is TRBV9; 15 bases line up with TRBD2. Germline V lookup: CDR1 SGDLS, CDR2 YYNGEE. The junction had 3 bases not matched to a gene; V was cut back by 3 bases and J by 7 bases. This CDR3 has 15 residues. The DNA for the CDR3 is TGTGCCAGCAGCGCTGGGACTAGCGGGGGGAATACGCAGTATTTT. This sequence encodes CASSAGTSGGNTQYF.

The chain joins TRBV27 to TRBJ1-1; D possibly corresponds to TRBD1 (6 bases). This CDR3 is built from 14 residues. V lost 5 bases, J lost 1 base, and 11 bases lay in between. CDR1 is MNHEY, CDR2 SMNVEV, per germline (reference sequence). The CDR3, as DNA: TGTGCCAGCAGTGTCACAGGGACGAACACTGAAGCTTTCTTT. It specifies CASSVTGTNTEAFF.

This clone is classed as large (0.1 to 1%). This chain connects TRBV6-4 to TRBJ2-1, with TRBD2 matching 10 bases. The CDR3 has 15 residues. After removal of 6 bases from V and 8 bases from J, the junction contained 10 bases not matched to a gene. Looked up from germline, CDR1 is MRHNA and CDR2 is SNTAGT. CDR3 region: CASRLSSGSSDEQFF. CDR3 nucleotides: TGTGCCAGCAGACTCTCTAGCGGGAGTTCCGATGAGCAGTTCTTC.

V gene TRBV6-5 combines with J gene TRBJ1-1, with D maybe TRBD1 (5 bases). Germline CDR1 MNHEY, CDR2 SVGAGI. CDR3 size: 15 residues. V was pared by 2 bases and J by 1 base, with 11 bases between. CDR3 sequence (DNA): TGTGCCAGCAGTTACGGGGCCTCTAGGAACACTGAAGCTTTCTTT. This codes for CASSYGASRNTEAFF.

CDR3 nucleotides: TGTGCCAGCAGCCTCACTCCAGGGGATATTAATGAAAAACTGTTTTTT. Its translation is CASSLTPGDINEKLFF. The chain employs TRBV4-2 and TRBJ1-4; D might be TRBD1 (6 bases). Germline CDR1 reads LGHNA; CDR2 reads YNFKEQ. Trimming stripped 4 bases from V and 4 bases from J, with 16 bases between. This CDR3 has 16 amino acids.

Written as DNA, the CDR3 is TGCGCCAGCAAAGGGGAAAACACTGAAGCTTTCTTT. Translated: CASKGENTEAFF. The chain combines TRBV4-3 with TRBJ1-1; a possible D gene is TRBD1 (5 bases). Per germline, CDR1 LGHNA and CDR2 YSLEER. The CDR3 is 12 amino acids. Trimming pared 7 bases from V and 2 bases from J, leaving 8 bases between.

The chain's CDR3 is CASSPLTSGGAYYTDTQYF. CDR3 coding DNA: TGTGCCAGCAGTCCATTGACTAGCGGGGGGGCTTATTACACAGATACGCAGTATTTT. The chain has TRBV28 and TRBJ2-3; 14 bases line up with TRBD2. V shed 5 bases, J shed 2 bases, and the junction held 12 bases outside the gene matches. CDR1 is MDHEN and CDR2 is SYDVKM in the germline V gene. The CDR3 covers 19 residues. Using reference TRBV28 and TRBJ2-3 for the parts outside the CDR3, the full variable domain is DVKVTQSSRYLVKRTGEKVFLECVQDMDHENMFWYRQDPGLGLRLIYFSYDVKMKEKGDIPEGYSVSREKKERFSLILESASTNQTSMYLCASSPLTSGGAYYTDTQYFGPGTRLTVL.

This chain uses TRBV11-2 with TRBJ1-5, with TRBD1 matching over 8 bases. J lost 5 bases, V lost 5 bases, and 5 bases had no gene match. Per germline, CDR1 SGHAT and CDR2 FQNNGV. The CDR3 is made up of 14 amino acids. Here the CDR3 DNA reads TGTGCCAGCAGCCAAGGACAGGGTTATCAGCCCCAGCATTTT. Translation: CASSQGQGYQPQHF. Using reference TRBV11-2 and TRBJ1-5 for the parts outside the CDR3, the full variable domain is EAGVAQSPRYKIIEKRQSVAFWCNPISGHATLYWYQQILGQGPKLLIQFQNNGVVDDSQLPKDRFSAERLKGVDSTLKIQPAKLEDSAVYLCASSQGQGYQPQHFGDGTRLSIL.

The CDR3 region is CASSLQGTEAFF. The CDR3 DNA sequence: TGCGCCAGCAGCTTGCAGGGTACTGAAGCTTTCTTT. The J gene is TRBJ1-1, the V gene TRBV5-1, with a weak D call TRBD1 (5 bases). The CDR3 is made up of 12 amino acids. Germline V gene lookup returns CDR1 SGHRS and CDR2 YFSETQ. Trimming shortened V by 1 base and J by 5 bases, and 6 bases separated the two germline ends.

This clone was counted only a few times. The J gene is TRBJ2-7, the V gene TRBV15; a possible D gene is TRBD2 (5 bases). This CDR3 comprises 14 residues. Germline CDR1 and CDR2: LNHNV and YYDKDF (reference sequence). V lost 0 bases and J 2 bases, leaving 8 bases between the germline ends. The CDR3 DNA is TGTGCCACCAGCAGAGAGGGAGAGGCCTACGAGCAGTACTTC. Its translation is CATSREGEAYEQYF.

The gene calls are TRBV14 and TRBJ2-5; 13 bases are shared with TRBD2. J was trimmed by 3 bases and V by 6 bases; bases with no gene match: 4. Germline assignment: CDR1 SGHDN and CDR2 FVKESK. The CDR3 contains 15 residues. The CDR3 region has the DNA TGTGCCAGCAGTATTGGGACTAGCGGGAAAGAGACCCAGTACTTC. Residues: CASSIGTSGKETQYF.

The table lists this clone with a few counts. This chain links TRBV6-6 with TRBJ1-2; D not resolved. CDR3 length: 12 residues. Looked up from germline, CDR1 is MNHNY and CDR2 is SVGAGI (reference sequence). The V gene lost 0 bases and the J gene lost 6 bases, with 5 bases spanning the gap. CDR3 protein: CASSYSRDGYTF. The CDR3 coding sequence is TGTGCCAGCAGTTACTCGCGGGATGGCTACACCTTC.

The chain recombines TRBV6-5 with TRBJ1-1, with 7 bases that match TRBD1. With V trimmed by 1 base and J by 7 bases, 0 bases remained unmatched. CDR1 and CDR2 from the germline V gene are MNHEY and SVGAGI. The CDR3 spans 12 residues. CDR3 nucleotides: TGTGCCAGCAGTTACTGGACAGGTGAAGCTTTCTTT. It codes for CASSYWTGEAFF.

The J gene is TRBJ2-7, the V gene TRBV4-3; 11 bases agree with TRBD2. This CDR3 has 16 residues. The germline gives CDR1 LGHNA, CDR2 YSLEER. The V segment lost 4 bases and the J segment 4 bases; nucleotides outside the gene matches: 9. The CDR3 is CASSLSTSGRGYEQYF. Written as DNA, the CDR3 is TGCGCCAGCAGCCTATCAACTAGCGGGAGAGGGTACGAGCAGTACTTC.